The T cell receptor beta chain described here comes from a study of T cells in Graves' hyperthyroidism and ophthalmopathy. This clonotype was detected ten times or more. Researchers barred patients who had uncontrolled infection, other autoimmune disease, pregnancy or lactation. Diagnoses were established using clinical symptoms, serum thyroxine and TRAb, thyroid ultrasound and orbital computed tomography. The CDR3 is 14 amino acids. The V segment lost 7 bases and the J segment 8 bases; nucleotides outside the gene matches: 11. The germline gives CDR1 SNHLY, CDR2 FYNNEI. Amplified TCR beta CDR3 regions came from RNA transcripts. HTBI primers were employed in a first-round RT-PCR of the TCR CDR3. MiXCR was run by TCRdb on the multiplex PCR reads, yielding one entry per CDR3 protein. This table has under 300,000 distinct CDR3 sequences, roughly 15% appearing once.

The origin of this receptor is a woman in her forties or fifties with Graves' hyperthyroidism that later progressed to Graves' ophthalmopathy. Material for sequencing was blood. V usage is TRBV2 and J usage is TRBJ1-2, with TRBD1 identical over 9 bases. In DNA, the CDR3 is TGTGCCAGCACCCGGGCCGGGACAGGGAGGGGCTACACCTTC. This codes for CASTRAGTGRGYTF.